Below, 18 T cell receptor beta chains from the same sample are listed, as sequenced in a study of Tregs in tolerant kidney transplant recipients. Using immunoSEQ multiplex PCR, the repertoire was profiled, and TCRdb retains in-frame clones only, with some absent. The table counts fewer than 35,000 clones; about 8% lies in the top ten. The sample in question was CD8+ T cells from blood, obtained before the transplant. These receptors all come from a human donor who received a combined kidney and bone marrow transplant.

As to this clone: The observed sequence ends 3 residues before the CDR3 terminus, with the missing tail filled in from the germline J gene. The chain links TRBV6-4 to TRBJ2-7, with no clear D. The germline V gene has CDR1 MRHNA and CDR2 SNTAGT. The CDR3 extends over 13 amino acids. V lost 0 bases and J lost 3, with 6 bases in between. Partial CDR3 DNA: TGTGCCAGCAGTGACTCTCCAGGCTACGAG. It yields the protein CASSDSPGYE. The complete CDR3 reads CASSDSPGYEQYF.

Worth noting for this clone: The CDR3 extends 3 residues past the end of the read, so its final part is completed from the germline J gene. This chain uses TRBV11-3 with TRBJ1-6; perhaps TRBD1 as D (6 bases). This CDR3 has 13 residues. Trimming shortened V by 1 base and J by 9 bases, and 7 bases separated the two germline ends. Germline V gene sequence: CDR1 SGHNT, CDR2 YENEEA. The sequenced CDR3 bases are TGTGCCAGCAGCTTAGTAGGGGGTTCACCC. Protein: CASSLVGGSP. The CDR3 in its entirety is CASSLVGGSPLHF.

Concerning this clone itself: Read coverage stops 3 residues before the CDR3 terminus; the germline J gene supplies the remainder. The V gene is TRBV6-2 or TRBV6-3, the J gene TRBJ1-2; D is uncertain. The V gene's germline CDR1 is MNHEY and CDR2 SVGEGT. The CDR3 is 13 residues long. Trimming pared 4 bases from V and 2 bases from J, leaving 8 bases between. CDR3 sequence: CASSLGGNYGYTF. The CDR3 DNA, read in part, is TGTGCCAGCAGTTTGGGCGGGAACTATGGC.

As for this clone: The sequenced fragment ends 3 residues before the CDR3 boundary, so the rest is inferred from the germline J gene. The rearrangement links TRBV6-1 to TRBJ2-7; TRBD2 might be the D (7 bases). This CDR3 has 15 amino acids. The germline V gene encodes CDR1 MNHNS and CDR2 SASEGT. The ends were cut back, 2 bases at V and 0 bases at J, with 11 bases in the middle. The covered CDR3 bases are TGTGCCAGCAGTGAATGGGGGGGCGGCTCCTACGAG. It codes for CASSEWGGGSYE. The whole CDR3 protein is CASSEWGGGSYEQYF.

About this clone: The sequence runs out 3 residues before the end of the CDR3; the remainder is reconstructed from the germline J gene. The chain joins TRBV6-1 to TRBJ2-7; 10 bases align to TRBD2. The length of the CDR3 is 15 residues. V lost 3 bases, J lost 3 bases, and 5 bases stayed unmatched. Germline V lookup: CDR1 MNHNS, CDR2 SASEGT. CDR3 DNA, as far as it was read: TGTGCCAGCAGTGAGGGGGCTAGCGGGGGCTACGAG. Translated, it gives CASSEGASGGYE. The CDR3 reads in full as CASSEGASGGYEQYF.

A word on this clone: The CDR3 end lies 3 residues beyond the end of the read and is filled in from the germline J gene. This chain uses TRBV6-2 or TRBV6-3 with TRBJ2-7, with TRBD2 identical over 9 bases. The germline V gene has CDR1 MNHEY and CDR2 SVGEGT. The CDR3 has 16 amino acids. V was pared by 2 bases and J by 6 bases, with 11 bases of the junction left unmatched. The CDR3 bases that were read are TGTGCCAGCAGTTACGGCCAGGGGCTAGCGGGACGCGAG. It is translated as CASSYGQGLAGRE. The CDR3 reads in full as CASSYGQGLAGREQYF.

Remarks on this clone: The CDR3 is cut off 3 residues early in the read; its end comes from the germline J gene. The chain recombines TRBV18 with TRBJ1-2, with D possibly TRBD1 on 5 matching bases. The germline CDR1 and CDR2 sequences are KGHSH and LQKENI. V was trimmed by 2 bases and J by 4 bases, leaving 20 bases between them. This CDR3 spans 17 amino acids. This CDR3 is CASSPFGVEGQPYGYTF. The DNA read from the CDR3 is TGTGCCAGCTCACCATTCGGCGTGGAGGGGCAACCCTATGGC.

The CDR3: CASSKGASSTDTQYF. CDR3 bases read: TGTGCCAGCAGCAAAGGGGCCTCTAGCACAGATACG. This rearrangement joins TRBV7-6 to TRBJ2-3, with TRBD1 as a possible D gene (5 bases). The missing CDR3 end, 3 residues past where the read stops, is filled in from the germline J gene. Deletions cut 5 bases from V and 0 bases from J, with 12 bases between. The CDR3 extends over 15 amino acids. CDR1 and CDR2 from the germline V gene are SGHVS and FNYEAQ.

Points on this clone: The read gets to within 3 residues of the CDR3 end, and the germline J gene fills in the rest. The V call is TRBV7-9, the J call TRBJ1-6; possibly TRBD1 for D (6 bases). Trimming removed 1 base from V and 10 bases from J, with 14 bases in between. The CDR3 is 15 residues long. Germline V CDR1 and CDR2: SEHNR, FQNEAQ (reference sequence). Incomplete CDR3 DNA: TGTGCCAGCAGCTTAGAGCAGGGGTTCGGATCACCC. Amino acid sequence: CASSLEQGFGSP. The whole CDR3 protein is CASSLEQGFGSPLHF.

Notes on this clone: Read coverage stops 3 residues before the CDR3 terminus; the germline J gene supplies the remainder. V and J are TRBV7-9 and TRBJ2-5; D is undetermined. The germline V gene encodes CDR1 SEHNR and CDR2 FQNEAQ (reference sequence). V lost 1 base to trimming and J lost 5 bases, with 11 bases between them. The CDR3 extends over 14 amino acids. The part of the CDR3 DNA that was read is TGTGCCAGCAGCTTAGTAACTAACTCTGAGACC. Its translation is CASSLVTNSET. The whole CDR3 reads CASSLVTNSETQYF.

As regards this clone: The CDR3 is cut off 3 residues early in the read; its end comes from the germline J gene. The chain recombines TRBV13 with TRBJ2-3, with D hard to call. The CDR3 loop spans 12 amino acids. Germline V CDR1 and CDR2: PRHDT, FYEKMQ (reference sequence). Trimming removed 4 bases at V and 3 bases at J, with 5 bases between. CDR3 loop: CASSSRTDTQYF. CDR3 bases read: TGTGCCAGCAGCTCCAGAACAGATACG.

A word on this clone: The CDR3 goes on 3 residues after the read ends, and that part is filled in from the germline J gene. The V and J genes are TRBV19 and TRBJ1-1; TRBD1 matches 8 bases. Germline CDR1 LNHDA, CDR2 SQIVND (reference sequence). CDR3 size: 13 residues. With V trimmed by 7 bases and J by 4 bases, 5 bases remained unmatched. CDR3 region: CASKTGGITEAFF. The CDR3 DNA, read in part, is TGTGCCAGTAAAACAGGGGGTATCACTGAA.

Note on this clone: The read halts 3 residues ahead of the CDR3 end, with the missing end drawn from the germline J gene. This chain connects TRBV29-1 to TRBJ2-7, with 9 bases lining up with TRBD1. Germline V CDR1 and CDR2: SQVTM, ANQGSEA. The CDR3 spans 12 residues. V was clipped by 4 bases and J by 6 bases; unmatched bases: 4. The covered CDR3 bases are TGCAGCGTTGTCGACAGGGGGTTCGAG. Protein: CSVVDRGFE. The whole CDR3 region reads CSVVDRGFEQYF.

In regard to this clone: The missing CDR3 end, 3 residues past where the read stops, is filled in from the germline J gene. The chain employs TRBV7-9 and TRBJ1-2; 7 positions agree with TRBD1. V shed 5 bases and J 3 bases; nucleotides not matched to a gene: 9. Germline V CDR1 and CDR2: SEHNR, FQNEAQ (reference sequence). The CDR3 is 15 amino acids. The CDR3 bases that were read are TGTGCCAGCAGCCCCCCCGGGGGACAGCACTATGGC. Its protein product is CASSPPGGQHYG. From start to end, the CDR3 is CASSPPGGQHYGYTF.

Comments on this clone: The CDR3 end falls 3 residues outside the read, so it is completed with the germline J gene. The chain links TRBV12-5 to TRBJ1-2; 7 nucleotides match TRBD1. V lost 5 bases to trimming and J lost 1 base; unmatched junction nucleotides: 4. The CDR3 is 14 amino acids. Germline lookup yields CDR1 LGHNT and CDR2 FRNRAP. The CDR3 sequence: CASGLRQGNYGYTF. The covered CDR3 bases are TGTGCTAGTGGTCTGCGACAGGGTAACTATGGC.

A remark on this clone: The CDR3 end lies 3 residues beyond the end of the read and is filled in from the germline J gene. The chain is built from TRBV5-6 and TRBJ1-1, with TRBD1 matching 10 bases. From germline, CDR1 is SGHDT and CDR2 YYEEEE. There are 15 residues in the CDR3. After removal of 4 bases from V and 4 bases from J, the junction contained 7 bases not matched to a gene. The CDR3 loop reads CASSGDRDRGTEAFF. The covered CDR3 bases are TGTGCCAGCAGCGGTGACCGGGACAGGGGCACTGAA.

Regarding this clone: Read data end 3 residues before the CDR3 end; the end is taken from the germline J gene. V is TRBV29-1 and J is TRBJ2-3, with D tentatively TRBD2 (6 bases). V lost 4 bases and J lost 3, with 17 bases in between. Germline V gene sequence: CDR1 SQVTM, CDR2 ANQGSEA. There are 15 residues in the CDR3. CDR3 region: CSVVGAEGITDTQYF. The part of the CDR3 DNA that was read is TGCAGCGTTGTAGGGGCGGAGGGAATAACAGATACG.

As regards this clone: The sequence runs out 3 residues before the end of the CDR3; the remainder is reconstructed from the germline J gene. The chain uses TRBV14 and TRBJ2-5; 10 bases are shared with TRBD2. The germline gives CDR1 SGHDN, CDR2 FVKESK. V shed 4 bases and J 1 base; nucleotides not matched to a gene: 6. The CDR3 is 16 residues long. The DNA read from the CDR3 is TGTGCCAGCAGCCGAACGACTAGCGGGTTCCAAGAGACC. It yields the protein CASSRTTSGFQET. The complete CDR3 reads CASSRTTSGFQETQYF.